One sample yielded the 2 T cell receptor beta chains listed below, sequenced in a study of blood T cell repertoires in COVID-19. Assay: immunoSEQ multiplex PCR; the TCRdb copy retains only in-frame clones and omits some. The top ten hold roughly 8% of the sample, which has approximately 160,000 clones, just under 85% seen once. Sequenced material: peripheral blood. Receptors were obtained from a man aged 35 to 55 who had recovered from COVID-19.

There are a few counts of this clone. J is TRBJ1-6 and V is TRBV19; D is unresolved. The CDR3 is 16 residues long. The germline V gene encodes CDR1 LNHDA and CDR2 SQIVND (reference sequence). The V gene lost 4 bases and the J gene lost 9 bases, with 19 bases spanning the gap. The CDR3 is CASSSGRADRGSPLHF. Written as DNA, the CDR3 is TGTGCCAGTAGTAGTGGGAGGGCGGATCGGGGTTCACCCCTCCACTTT. Complete variable domain (other parts from reference TRBV19 and TRBJ1-6): DGGITQSPKYLFRKEGQNVTLSCEQNLNHDAMYWYRQDPGQGLRLIYYSQIVNDFQKGDIAEGYSVSREKKESFPLTVTSAQKNPTAFYLCASSSGRADRGSPLHFGNGTRLTVT.

CDR3 coding DNA: TGTGCCAGCAGCATCCTAGCGGGAGGGCCCTACGAGCAGTACTTC. Translated: CASSILAGGPYEQYF. V gene TRBV28 combines with J gene TRBJ2-7; 12 bases are a match to TRBD2. There are 15 residues in the CDR3. With V trimmed by 6 bases and J by 2 bases, 5 bases remained unmatched. Germline CDR1 reads MDHEN; CDR2 reads SYDVKM.